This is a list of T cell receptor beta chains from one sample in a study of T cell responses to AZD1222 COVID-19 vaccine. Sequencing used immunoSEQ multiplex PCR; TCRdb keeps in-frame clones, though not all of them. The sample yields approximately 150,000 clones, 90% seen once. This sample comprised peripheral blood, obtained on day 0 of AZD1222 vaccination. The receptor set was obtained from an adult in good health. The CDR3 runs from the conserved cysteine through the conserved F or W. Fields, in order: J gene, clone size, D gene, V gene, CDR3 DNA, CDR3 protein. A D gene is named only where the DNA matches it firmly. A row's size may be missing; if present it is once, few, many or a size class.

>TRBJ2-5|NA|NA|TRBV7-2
TGTGCCAGCAGCGAATTTGTCTCCCAAGAGACCCAGTACTTC
CASSEFVSQETQYF
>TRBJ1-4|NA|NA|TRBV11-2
TGTGCCAGCAGCCCGCCACAGGGTGCGGAACTGTTTTTT
CASSPPQGAELFF
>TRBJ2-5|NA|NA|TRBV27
TGTGCCAGCAGTACATTAGGAGACCAAGAGACCCAGTACTTC
CASSTLGDQETQYF
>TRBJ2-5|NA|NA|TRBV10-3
TGTGCCATCAGTGAGAGGAAAGGGGTCGAAGAGACCCAGTACTTC
CAISERKGVEETQYF
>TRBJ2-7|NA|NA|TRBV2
TGTGCCAGCACGGAAAGTGGGTACGAGCAGTACTTC
CASTESGYEQYF
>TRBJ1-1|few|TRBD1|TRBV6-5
TGTGCCAGCAGCCACCCCCAGGGGGCAAGTGAAGCTTTCTTT
CASSHPQGASEAFF
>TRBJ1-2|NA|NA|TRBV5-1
TGCGCCAGCAGCTTGGCTGGGGAAAACTATGGCTACACCTTC
CASSLAGENYGYTF
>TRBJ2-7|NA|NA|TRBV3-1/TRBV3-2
TGTGCCAGCAGCCAAGTTGAGGGAACATCCGAGCAGTACTTC
CASSQVEGTSEQYF
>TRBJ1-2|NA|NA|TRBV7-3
TGTGCCAGCAGCTTAACCTGGTCTGACCCTGTCGGCTACACCTTC
CASSLTWSDPVGYTF
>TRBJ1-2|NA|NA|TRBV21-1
TGTGCCAGCAGCGGACAGGGAAGGTCTTGCGGCTACACCTTC
CASSGQGRSCGYTF
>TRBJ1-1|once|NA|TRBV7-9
TGTGCCAGCTCCCTAAGTGCAGTCGAAGCTTTCTTT
CASSLSAVEAFF
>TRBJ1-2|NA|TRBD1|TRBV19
TGTGCCAGTCGACAGGGATCGGGTGTAGGATCGGCCTATGGCTACACCTTC
CASRQGSGVGSAYGYTF
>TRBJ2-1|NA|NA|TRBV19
TGTGCCAGTAGCCTTAGCTCCTACAATGAGCAGTTCTTC
CASSLSSYNEQFF
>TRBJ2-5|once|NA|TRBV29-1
TGCAGCGGATATTGGGAGACCCAGTACTTC
CSGYWETQYF
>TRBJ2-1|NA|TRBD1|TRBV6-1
TGTGCCAGCAGTGACCACAGGGGGTTGAATGAGCAGTTCTTC
CASSDHRGLNEQFF
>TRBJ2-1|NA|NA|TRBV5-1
TGCGCCAGCAGCCTTAGTAGAAATGAGCAGTTCTTC
CASSLSRNEQFF
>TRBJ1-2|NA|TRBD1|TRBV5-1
TGCGCCAGCAGCTTGGATTCCGGGACAGGCTATGGCTACACCTTC
CASSLDSGTGYGYTF
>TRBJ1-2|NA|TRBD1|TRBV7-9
TGTGCCAGCAGCTTAGAGGGCAGGGGGCCGAACTATGGCTACACCTTC
CASSLEGRGPNYGYTF
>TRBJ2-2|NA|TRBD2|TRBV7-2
TGTGCCAGCAGGCGGGGGGCGAACACCGGGGAGCTGTTTTTT
CASRRGANTGELFF
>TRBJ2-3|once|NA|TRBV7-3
TGTGCCAGCAGCTTACTGTGCCGGGACCTAATTTTGGTAAGGTTCACAGATACGCAGTATTTT
CASSLLCRDLILVRFTDTQYF
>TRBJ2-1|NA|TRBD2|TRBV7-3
TGTGCCAGCAGCTCCCCCCAGGGAGGGGAGCAGTTCTTC
CASSSPQGGEQFF
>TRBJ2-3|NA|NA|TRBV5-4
TGTGCCAGCAGCTTGGTAGGGATCAACGATACGCAGTATTTT
CASSLVGINDTQYF
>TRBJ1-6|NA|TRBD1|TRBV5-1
TGCGCCAGCAGCTTGAACCGGGACAGCAACTATAATTCACCCCTCCACTTT
CASSLNRDSNYNSPLHF
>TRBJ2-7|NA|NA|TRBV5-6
TGTGCCAGCAGCCTCGCCACGGGAAGCTCCTACGAGCAGTACTTC
CASSLATGSSYEQYF
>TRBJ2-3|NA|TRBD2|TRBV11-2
TGTGCCAGCAGCTTAGGAGCTAGCGGCAGCACAGATACGCAGTATTTT
CASSLGASGSTDTQYF
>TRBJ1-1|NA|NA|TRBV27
TGTGCCAGCAGTCCCCGGGGGGTTGAGAACACTGAAGCTTTCTTT
CASSPRGVENTEAFF
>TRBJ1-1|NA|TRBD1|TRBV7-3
TGTGCCAGCAGCCCGCGACAGGGGGGCACTGAAGCTTTCTTT
CASSPRQGGTEAFF
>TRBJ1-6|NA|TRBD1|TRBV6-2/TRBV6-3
TGTGCCAGCAGTTACGCCGGGACAGGGTTGTTACCCCTCCACTTT
CASSYAGTGLLPLHF
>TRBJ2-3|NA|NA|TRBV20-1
TGCAGTGCTAGTGGTGCGGGGGCCTCAGATACGCAGTATTTT
CSASGAGASDTQYF
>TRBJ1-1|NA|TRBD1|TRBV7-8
TGTGCCAGCAGTTATGGACAGGGGCTGAACACTGAAGCTTTCTTT
CASSYGQGLNTEAFF